The 17 T cell receptor beta chains listed next were all sequenced from one sample in a study of radiotherapy plus CTLA-4 blockade in lung cancer. Produced via immunoSEQ multiplex PCR; TCRdb's table is partial and in-frame only. The sample consists of roughly 88,000 clones, about four fifths of them appearing once. Sequences were derived from peripheral blood, sampled from a patient treated with radiotherapy plus ipilimumab. Receptor source: a human donor with non-small cell lung cancer who had stable disease on radiotherapy plus ipilimumab.

DNA for the CDR3: TGTGCCAGCAGTAGACGGCCCAATCAGCCCCAGCATTTT. Amino acids: CASSRRPNQPQHF. This chain links TRBV5-7 with TRBJ1-5; D uncertain. TRBV5-7 is marked as an open reading frame, function uncertain. The CDR3 is 13 residues long. The germline V and J ends were trimmed by 5 bases and 3 bases, with 9 bases remaining between them.

The chain couples TRBV5-1 to TRBJ2-7, with 10 positions matching TRBD2. Trimming took 0 bases from V and 5 from J; bases not matched to a gene: 2. The V gene's germline CDR1 is SGHRS and CDR2 YFSETQ. This CDR3 spans 14 amino acids. The CDR3 reads CASSLGLAGHEQYF. In DNA form, the CDR3 reads TGCGCCAGCAGCTTGGGACTAGCGGGTCACGAGCAGTACTTC.

The chain recombines TRBV18 with TRBJ2-3, with 15 bases matching TRBD2. CDR3 size: 18 residues. The V and J ends lost 2 bases and 2 bases, in that order; junction bases with no gene match: 5. The germline V gene encodes CDR1 KGHSH and CDR2 LQKENI. The CDR3 protein is CASSPSWTSGGVTDTQYF. CDR3 coding DNA: TGTGCCAGCTCACCAAGTTGGACTAGCGGGGGGGTCACAGATACGCAGTATTTT.

The chain is built from TRBV18 and TRBJ2-3, with D unclear. Germline V lookup: CDR1 KGHSH, CDR2 LQKENI. V was cut by 3 bases and J by 0 bases, with 10 bases left in between. There are 15 residues in the CDR3. The CDR3 coding sequence is TGTGCCAGCTCACCGGTGCTATCCAGCACAGATACGCAGTATTTT. This codes for CASSPVLSSTDTQYF.

The rearrangement uses TRBV6-5 and TRBJ1-2; no firm D call. Trimming stripped 4 bases from V and 5 bases from J, with 11 bases between. Germline V gene sequence: CDR1 MNHEY, CDR2 SVGAGI. The CDR3 loop spans 13 amino acids. The CDR3 DNA sequence: TGTGCCAGCAGTTCTCCTTATGGGTATGGCTACACCTTC. Its protein product is CASSSPYGYGYTF.

The chain links TRBV5-1 to TRBJ2-1, with 7 bases aligning to TRBD2. V gave up 5 bases and J gave up 7 bases; unmatched junction bases: 9. In germline, CDR1 is SGHRS, CDR2 YFSETQ. The CDR3 is 14 amino acids. This chain's CDR3 is CASRGGGPQNEQFF. For the CDR3, the DNA is TGCGCCAGCAGGGGGGGAGGGCCGCAAAATGAGCAGTTCTTC.

Only one count was recorded for this clone. The chain uses TRBV7-9 and TRBJ1-5, with 8 bases that match TRBD1. The CDR3 is 17 residues long. V lost 5 bases and J lost 1; bases outside the gene matches: 10. The germline CDR1 and CDR2 sequences are SEHNR and FQNEAQ (reference sequence). The chain's CDR3 is CASSEGQEKVSNQPQHF. CDR3 bases: TGTGCCAGCAGCGAGGGACAGGAGAAAGTGAGCAATCAGCCCCAGCATTTT.

The J gene is TRBJ2-1, the V gene TRBV5-1; 10 nucleotides agree with TRBD2. Germline trimming cut 0 bases from V and 6 bases from J; bases unmatched to any gene: 3. The CDR3 covers 15 residues. Germline V gene lookup returns CDR1 SGHRS and CDR2 YFSETQ. CDR3 coding DNA: TGCGCCAGCAGCTTGGCTAGCGGGGGATTCAATGAGCAGTTCTTC. Protein product: CASSLASGGFNEQFF. Supplemented by reference TRBV5-1 and TRBJ2-1, the full variable domain reads KAGVTQTPRYLIKTRGQQVTLSCSPISGHRSVSWYQQTPGQGLQFLFEYFSETQRNKGNFPGRFSGRQFSNSRSEMNVSTLELGDSALYLCASSLASGGFNEQFFGPGTRLTVL.

This clone was detected only once. The gene calls are TRBV21-1 and TRBJ1-2; the table's TRBD1 call for D was not verified on the DNA. TRBV21-1 is labeled a pseudogene. The CDR3 totals 14 residues. For the CDR3, the DNA is TGTGCCAGCAGCACGACAGGACACAACTATGGCTACACCTTC. As protein: CASSTTGHNYGYTF.

The rearrangement joins TRBV10-2 to TRBJ2-1, with TRBD2 matching over 12 bases. The CDR3 consists of 14 residues. The germline V gene encodes CDR1 WSHSY and CDR2 SAAADI. V lost 8 bases to trimming and J lost 5 bases; unmatched junction nucleotides: 4. The CDR3 here is CASRLAGVDNEQFF. CDR3 nucleotide sequence: TGCGCCAGCCGACTAGCGGGAGTCGACAATGAGCAGTTCTTC.

V and J are TRBV25-1 and TRBJ1-2; possible D gene TRBD1, 5 bases. The length of the CDR3 is 13 residues. Per the germline V gene, CDR1 is MGHDK and CDR2 is SYGVNS. Deletions cut 8 bases from V and 3 bases from J, with 13 bases between. The CDR3 here is CASGSGRHYGYTF. CDR3 DNA sequence: TGTGCCAGCGGGTCGGGACGGCACTATGGCTACACCTTC.

The J gene is TRBJ1-1, the V gene TRBV5-1; D gene uncertain. There are 13 residues in the CDR3. CDR1 SGHRS and CDR2 YFSETQ come from the germline V gene. V lost 2 bases to trimming and J lost 5 bases, with 10 bases between them. The CDR3 region is CASSFDGNTEAFF. CDR3 in DNA: TGCGCCAGCAGCTTCGATGGTAATACTGAAGCTTTCTTT.

The table lists this clone with a few counts. The junction departs from germline at one end; a sequencing error may be responsible. The gene calls are TRBV5-1 and TRBJ2-2, with 11 nucleotides matching TRBD1. The CDR3 runs 16 residues. Germline V gene sequence: CDR1 SGHRS, CDR2 YFSETQ. The CDR3 here is CATARDGTGGTGKLFF. For the CDR3, the DNA is TGCGCCACCGCCCGGGATGGGACAGGGGGTACCGGGAAGCTGTTTTTT. The full variable domain, its missing parts supplied by reference TRBV5-1 and TRBJ2-2, is KAGVTQTPRYLIKTRGQQVTLSCSPISGHRSVSWYQQTPGQGLQFLFEYFSETQRNKGNFPGRFSGRQFSNSRSEMNVSTLELGDSALYLCATARDGTGGTGKLFFGEGSRLTVL.

This sequence joins TRBV19 and TRBJ2-1; 15 bases are a match to TRBD2. The germline CDR1 and CDR2 sequences are LNHDA and SQIVND (reference sequence). CDR3 length: 15 residues. CDR3 in amino acids: CATRRTSGGAGEQFF. The CDR3 region has the DNA TGTGCAACTAGGCGGACTAGCGGGGGGGCAGGAGAGCAGTTCTTC.

In its sample, this clone was seen once. The chain has TRBV9 and TRBJ2-7; a weak D match, TRBD1 (5 bases). Germline V gene lookup returns CDR1 SGDLS and CDR2 YYNGEE. The CDR3 length is 12 residues. The germline V and J ends were trimmed by 1 base and 6 bases, with 8 bases remaining between them. CDR3 residues: CASSVQGSEQYF. The CDR3 DNA sequence: TGTGCCAGCAGCGTACAGGGTTCCGAGCAGTACTTC.

V and J are TRBV6-5 and TRBJ1-5; D remains unclear. Looked up from germline, CDR1 is MNHEY and CDR2 is SVGAGI. Trimming left V 7 bases short and J 0 bases short, with 7 bases between. The CDR3 totals 13 residues. Written as DNA, the CDR3 is TGTGCCAGCACCCACGGTAGCAATCAGCCCCAGCATTTT. Translated, it gives CASTHGSNQPQHF.

This chain joins TRBV28 and TRBJ2-1; D might be TRBD2 (6 bases). This CDR3 region has 11 residues. CDR1 is MDHEN and CDR2 is SYDVKM in the germline V gene. Deletions cut 4 bases from V and 15 bases from J, with 13 bases between. The CDR3 DNA is TGTGCCAGCAGTTCTCTAGCGCTGGGGTTCTTC. The encoded protein is CASSSLALGFF.